This T cell receptor (beta chain) emerged from a study of tumor-infiltrating lymphocytes in primary liver carcinoma. The study, taken as a whole, reports: In tumor-adjacent and tumor-blood pairs, overlap was lower than in tumor region pairs.

This clonotype was recorded a few times. Its antigen is currently unknown. The CDR3 totals 12 residues. The germline gives CDR1 MDHEN, CDR2 SYDVKM. With 8 bases removed from V and 5 bases from J, the gap between germline ends came to 11 bases. Using a constant-region primer together with ProtoScript II reverse transcriptase, TCR beta cDNA was made from around 500 ng of total RNA. Three-round nested multiplex PCR performed with slightly modified ARM-PCR produced the TCR beta libraries. Use of TRBV1-TRBV30 forward primers with a C-beta reverse primer characterized the first two PCR rounds, which lasted around 9 cycles each. Each CDR3 protein gets one entry after TCRdb re-called the multiplex PCR reads with MiXCR. The table lists some 190,000 distinct CDR3 sequences, roughly 60% of them singletons. Germline DNA was extracted too, while blood RNA derived from unsorted whole blood. The patients lived with chronic HBV infection and had not yet received any treatment.

The receptor was derived from a man in his forties with primary liver carcinoma and hepatitis B virus infection. The V call is TRBV28, the J call TRBJ2-3; D perhaps matches TRBD2 (7 bases). Sequencing was performed on peripheral blood. As DNA, the CDR3 is TGTGCCAGCCGAGGGGGGGAAGATACGCAGTATTTT. Its translation: CASRGGEDTQYF.